What follows are 10 T cell receptor beta chains derived from one specimen sequenced in a study of control samples from healthy donors and cancer patients. Using immunoSEQ multiplex PCR, the repertoire was profiled, and TCRdb retains in-frame clones only, with some absent. The sample holds around 130,000 clones; 80% to 90% are singletons and the top ten take 9% to 14%. Sample: blood. Receptors were obtained from a man younger than 45 in good health.

The gene calls are TRBV28 and TRBJ2-7, with D possibly TRBD1 on 6 matching bases. Between the trimmed V and J ends, which lost 5 bases and 7 bases, there was a span of 24 bases. CDR3 length: 16 amino acids. Germline CDR1 is MDHEN and CDR2 is SYDVKM. The CDR3 DNA follows: TGTGCCAGCAGTGTGCCGTCAGGGGTGGGTTTGGAGGAGCAGTACGTC. Translated: CASSVPSGVGLEEQYV.

The rearrangement joins TRBV5-1 to TRBJ2-2; the D gene is possibly TRBD1 (5 bases). This CDR3 is 15 amino acids long. Germline V gene lookup returns CDR1 SGHRS and CDR2 YFSETQ. V shed 1 base and J shed 1 base, with 8 bases lying between them. CDR3 coding DNA: TGCGCCAGCAGCTTGTCCCAGGGGAACACCGGGGAGCTGTTTTTT. It yields the protein CASSLSQGNTGELFF.

This sequence joins TRBV6-5 and TRBJ2-1; 10 bases agree with TRBD2. Germline V gives CDR1 MNHEY, CDR2 SVGAGI. This CDR3 spans 15 amino acids. V trimming: 6 bases; J trimming: 4 bases; junction bases outside the gene matches: 6. CDR3 in amino acids: CASRRSSGGYNEQFF. CDR3 in DNA: TGTGCCAGCAGACGGTCTAGCGGGGGATACAATGAGCAGTTCTTC.

This sequence joins TRBV12-5 and TRBJ2-5; D is perhaps TRBD1 or TRBD2 (5 bases each). Looked up from germline, CDR1 is LGHNT and CDR2 is FRNRAP. This CDR3 region has 13 residues. V lost 1 base and J lost 7, with 10 bases in between. CDR3 sequence reads: CASGLANGGTQYF. CDR3 sequence (DNA): TGTGCTAGTGGTTTGGCGAATGGGGGGACCCAGTACTTC.

This chain joins TRBV12-3 or TRBV12-4 and TRBJ1-2, with D possibly TRBD1 on 6 matching bases. Deletions cut 4 bases from V and 8 bases from J, with 14 bases between. This CDR3 is 13 amino acids long. The CDR3 loop reads CASSYFGQIGYTF. The DNA for the CDR3 is TGTGCCAGCAGTTATTTTGGACAGATAGGCTACACCTTC.

The chain combines TRBV5-5 with TRBJ1-5; unclear D gene. The V gene's germline CDR1 is SGHKS and CDR2 YYEKEE (reference sequence). The CDR3 spans 15 residues. V gave up 0 bases and J gave up 2 bases, with 9 bases separating them. CDR3 region: CASSLDTSGNQPQHF. The CDR3 bases are TGTGCCAGCAGCTTGGACACTTCGGGCAATCAGCCCCAGCATTTT.

The V and J genes are TRBV6-5 and TRBJ1-1; D not certain. V was clipped by 8 bases and J by 1 base, with 14 bases between them. The germline gives CDR1 MNHEY, CDR2 SVGAGI. The CDR3 has 14 amino acids. DNA of the CDR3: TGTGCCAGCGGATATCGGGCACCGAACACTGAAGCTTTCTTT. As protein: CASGYRAPNTEAFF.

CDR3 residues: CASSFNVGGEEKLFF. The CDR3, as DNA: TGCGCCAGCAGCTTTAACGTCGGGGGAGAGGAAAAACTGTTTTTT. This sequence joins TRBV5-1 and TRBJ1-4; D is possibly TRBD1 (5 bases). This CDR3 contains 15 residues. Deletions cut 2 bases from V and 8 bases from J, with 16 bases between. In germline, CDR1 is SGHRS, CDR2 YFSETQ. The full variable domain, in which reference TRBV5-1 and TRBJ1-4 provide the parts outside the CDR3, is KAGVTQTPRYLIKTRGQQVTLSCSPISGHRSVSWYQQTPGQGLQFLFEYFSETQRNKGNFPGRFSGRQFSNSRSEMNVSTLELGDSALYLCASSFNVGGEEKLFFGSGTQLSVL.

The sample holds a few counts of this clone. V usage is TRBV7-3 and J usage is TRBJ1-1, with D possibly being TRBD1 (6 bases). The CDR3 is made up of 13 amino acids. Trimming took off 2 bases at V and 6 bases at J, with 10 bases between the two ends. Germline CDR1 SGHTA, CDR2 FQGTGA. The CDR3 region has the DNA TGTGCCAGCAGCTTACAGGGGATCGCTGAAGCTTTCTTT. Protein: CASSLQGIAEAFF. The variable domain in full, completed from reference TRBV7-3 and TRBJ1-1, reads GAGVSQTPSNKVTEKGKYVELRCDPISGHTALYWYRQSLGQGPEFLIYFQGTGAADDSGLPNDRFFAVRPEGSVSTLKIQRTERGDSAVYLCASSLQGIAEAFFGQGTRLTVV.

The chain is built from TRBV27 and TRBJ1-1, with unresolved D. The germline V gene encodes CDR1 MNHEY and CDR2 SMNVEV (reference sequence). V gave up 2 bases and J gave up 1 base, with 8 bases separating them. The CDR3 contains 14 residues. CDR3 nucleotides: TGTGCCAGCAGTTTAACCAGGCGGAACACTGAAGCTTTCTTT. Amino acids: CASSLTRRNTEAFF.